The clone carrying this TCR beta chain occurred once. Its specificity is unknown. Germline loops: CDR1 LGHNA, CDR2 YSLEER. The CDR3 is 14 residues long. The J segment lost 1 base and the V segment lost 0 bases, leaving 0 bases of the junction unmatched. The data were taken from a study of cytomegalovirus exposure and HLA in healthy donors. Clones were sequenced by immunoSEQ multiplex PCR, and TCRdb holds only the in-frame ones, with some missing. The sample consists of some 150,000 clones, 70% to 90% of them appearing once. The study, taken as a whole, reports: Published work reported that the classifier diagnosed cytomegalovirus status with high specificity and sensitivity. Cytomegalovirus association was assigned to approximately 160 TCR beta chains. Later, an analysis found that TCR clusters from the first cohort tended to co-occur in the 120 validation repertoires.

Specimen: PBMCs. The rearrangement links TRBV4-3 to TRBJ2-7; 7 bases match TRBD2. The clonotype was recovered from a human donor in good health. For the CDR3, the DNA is TGCGCCAGCAGCCAAGAGGGGGGGTCCTACGAGCAGTACTTC. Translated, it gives CASSQEGGSYEQYF.